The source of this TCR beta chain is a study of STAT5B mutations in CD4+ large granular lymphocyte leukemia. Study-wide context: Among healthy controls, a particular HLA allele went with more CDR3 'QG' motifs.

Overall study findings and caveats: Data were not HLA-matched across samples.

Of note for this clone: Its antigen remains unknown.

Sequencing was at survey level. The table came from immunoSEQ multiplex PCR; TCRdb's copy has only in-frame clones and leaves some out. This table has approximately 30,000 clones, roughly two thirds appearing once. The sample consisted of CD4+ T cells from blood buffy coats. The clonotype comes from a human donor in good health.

DNA of the CDR3: TGCGCCAGCAGCGGACAAAGGGAAGGGACCCAGTACTTC. Amino acids: CASSGQREGTQYF. The chain recombines TRBV10-1 with TRBJ2-5; TRBD1 is a possible D gene (5 bases). CDR3 length: 13 amino acids. Germline V gives CDR1 WNHNN, CDR2 SYGVQD (reference sequence). V lost 6 bases, J lost 7 bases, and 15 bases lay in between.